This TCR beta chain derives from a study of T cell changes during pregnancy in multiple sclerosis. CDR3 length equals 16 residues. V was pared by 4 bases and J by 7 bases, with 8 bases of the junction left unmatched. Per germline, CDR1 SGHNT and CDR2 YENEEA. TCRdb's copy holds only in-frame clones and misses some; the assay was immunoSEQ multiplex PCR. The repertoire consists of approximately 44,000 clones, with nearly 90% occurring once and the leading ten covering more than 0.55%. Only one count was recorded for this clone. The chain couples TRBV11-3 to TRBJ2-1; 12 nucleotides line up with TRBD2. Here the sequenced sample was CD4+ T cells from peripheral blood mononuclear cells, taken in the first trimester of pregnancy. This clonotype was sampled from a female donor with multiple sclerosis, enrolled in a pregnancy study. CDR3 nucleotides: TGTGCCAGCAGCTCTATCCGGGGACTAGCGGGTAATGAGCAGTTCTTC. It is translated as CASSSIRGLAGNEQFF.